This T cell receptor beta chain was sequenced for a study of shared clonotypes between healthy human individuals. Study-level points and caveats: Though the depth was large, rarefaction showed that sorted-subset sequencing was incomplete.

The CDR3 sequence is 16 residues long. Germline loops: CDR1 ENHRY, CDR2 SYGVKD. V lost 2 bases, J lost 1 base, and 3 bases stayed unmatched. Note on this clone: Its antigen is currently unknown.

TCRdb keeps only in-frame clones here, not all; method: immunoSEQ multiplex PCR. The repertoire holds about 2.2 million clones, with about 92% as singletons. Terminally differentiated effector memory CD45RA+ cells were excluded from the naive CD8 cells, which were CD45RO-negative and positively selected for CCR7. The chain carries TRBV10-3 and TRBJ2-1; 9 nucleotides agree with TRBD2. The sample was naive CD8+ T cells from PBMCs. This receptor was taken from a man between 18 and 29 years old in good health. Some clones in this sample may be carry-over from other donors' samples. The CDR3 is CAISERLAGSYNEQFF. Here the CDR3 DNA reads TGTGCCATCAGTGAGCGGCTAGCGGGATCCTACAATGAGCAGTTCTTC.